This TCR beta chain was sequenced during a study of Graves' ophthalmopathy and Graves' hyperthyroidism. Ophthalmopathy-affected donors exhibited moderate-to-severe activity, CAS ≥3, NOSPECS ≥4, and duration under 3 months. Other autoimmune diseases, uncontrolled infections, pregnancy or lactation excluded patients from enrollment. This clonotype was recorded many times. The length of the CDR3 is 13 residues. CDR1 is SGHTA, CDR2 FQGNSA, per germline. V lost 5 bases to trimming and J lost 1 base, with 8 bases between them. RNA served as the template for amplifying TCR beta CDR3 regions. First-round RT-PCR used HTBI primers; second-round multiplex PCR followed. TCRdb independently ran MiXCR on the multiplex PCR reads; one entry per CDR3 protein. This table holds under 200,000 distinct CDR3 sequences, around two fifths found once.

The chain has TRBV7-2 and TRBJ1-2; D gene ambiguous. The sequence was obtained from a woman aged 40 to 49 with Graves' ophthalmopathy. The sample was peripheral blood. CDR3: CASSPPVNYGYTF. The CDR3, as DNA: TGTGCCAGCAGCCCCCCAGTTAACTATGGCTACACCTTC.